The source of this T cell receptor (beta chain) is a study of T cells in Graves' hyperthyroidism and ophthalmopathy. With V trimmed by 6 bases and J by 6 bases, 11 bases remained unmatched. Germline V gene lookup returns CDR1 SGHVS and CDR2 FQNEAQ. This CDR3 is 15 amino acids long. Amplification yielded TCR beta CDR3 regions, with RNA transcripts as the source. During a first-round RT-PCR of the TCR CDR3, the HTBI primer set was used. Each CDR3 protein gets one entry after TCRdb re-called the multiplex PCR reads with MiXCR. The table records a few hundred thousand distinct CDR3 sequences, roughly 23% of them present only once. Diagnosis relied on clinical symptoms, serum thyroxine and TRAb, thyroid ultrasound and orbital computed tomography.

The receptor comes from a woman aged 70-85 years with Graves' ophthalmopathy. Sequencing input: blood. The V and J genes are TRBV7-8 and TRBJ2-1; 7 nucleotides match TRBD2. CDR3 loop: CASSSTSRRGNEQFF. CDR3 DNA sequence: TGTGCCAGCAGTTCGACTAGCAGGAGGGGCAATGAGCAGTTCTTC.